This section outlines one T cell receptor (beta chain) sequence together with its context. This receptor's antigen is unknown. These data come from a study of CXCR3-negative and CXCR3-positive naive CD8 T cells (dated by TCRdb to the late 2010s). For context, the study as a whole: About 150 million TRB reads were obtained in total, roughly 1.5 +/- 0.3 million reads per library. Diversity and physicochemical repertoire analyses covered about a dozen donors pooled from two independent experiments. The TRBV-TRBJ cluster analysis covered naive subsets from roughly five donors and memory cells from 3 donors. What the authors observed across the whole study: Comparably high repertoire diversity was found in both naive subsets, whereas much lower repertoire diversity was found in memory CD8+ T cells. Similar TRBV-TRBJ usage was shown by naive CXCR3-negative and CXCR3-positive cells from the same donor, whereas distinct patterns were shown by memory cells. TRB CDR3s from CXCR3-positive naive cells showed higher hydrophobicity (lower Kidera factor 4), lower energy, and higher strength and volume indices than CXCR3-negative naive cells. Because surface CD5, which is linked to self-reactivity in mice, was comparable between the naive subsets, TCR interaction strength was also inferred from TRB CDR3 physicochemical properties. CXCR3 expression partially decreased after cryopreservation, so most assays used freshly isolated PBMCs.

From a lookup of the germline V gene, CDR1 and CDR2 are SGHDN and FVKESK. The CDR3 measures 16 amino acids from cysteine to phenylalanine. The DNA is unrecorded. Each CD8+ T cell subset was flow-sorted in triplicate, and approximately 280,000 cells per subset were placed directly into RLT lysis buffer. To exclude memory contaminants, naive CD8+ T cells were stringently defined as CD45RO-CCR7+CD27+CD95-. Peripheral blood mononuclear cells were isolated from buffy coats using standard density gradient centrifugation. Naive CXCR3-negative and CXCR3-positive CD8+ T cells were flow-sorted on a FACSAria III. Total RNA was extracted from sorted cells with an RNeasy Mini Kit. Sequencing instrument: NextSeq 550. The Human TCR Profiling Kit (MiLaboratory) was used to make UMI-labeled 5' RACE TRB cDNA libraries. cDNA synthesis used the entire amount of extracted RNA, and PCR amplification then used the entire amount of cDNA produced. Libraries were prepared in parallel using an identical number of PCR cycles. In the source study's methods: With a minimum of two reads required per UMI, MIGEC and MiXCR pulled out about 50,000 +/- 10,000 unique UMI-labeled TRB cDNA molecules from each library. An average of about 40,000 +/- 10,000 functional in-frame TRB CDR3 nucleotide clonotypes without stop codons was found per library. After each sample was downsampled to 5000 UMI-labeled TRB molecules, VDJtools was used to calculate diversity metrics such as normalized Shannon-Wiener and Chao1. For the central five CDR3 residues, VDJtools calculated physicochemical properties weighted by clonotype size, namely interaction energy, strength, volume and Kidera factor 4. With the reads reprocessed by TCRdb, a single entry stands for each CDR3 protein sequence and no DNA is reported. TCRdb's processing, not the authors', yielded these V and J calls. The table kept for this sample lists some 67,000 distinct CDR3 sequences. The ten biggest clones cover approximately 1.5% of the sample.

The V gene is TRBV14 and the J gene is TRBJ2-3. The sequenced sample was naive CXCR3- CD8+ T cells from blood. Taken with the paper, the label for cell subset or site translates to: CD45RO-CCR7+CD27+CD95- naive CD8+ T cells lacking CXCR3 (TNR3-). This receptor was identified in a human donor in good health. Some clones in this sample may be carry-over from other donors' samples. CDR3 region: CASSPLMGASTDTQYF.